These T cell receptor beta chains were read from a single sample in a study of blood T cell repertoires in COVID-19. Using immunoSEQ multiplex PCR, the repertoire was profiled, and TCRdb retains in-frame clones only, with some absent. This sample carries over 150,000 clones, around 82% of them seen once, and the ten largest clones take 0.63%. Sequencing used peripheral blood. The receptor set was obtained from a man in his fifties or sixties with COVID-19, enrolled during active disease. Each CDR3 is given with its conserved first and last residue. D genes are given only for firm matches. A row's size may be missing; if present it is once, few, many or a size class.

size	D	V	J	CDR3	DNA
.	TRBD1	TRBV5-8	TRBJ1-3	CASSEGQGVTIRNTIYF	TGTGCCAGCAGCGAAGGACAGGGCGTCACCATCAGAAACACCATATATTTT
.	.	TRBV3-1/TRBV3-2	TRBJ1-6	CASSQDHDPGRALHF	TGTGCCAGCAGCCAAGATCATGACCCGGGTCGGGCCCTCCACTTT
.	.	TRBV19	TRBJ2-5	CASSADGQQKTQYF	TGTGCCAGTAGTGCCGACGGACAGCAGAAGACCCAGTACTTC
.	.	TRBV19	TRBJ1-4	CASSIQGKSNEKLFF	TGTGCCAGTAGTATACAGGGGAAGTCTAATGAAAAACTGTTTTTT
once	TRBD2	TRBV7-2	TRBJ2-3	CASSSTSKGLAGRDTQYF	TGTGCCAGCAGCTCTACTTCAAAAGGACTAGCGGGGAGGGATACGCAGTATTTT
.	.	TRBV28	TRBJ1-2	CASSLPQDGYTF	TGTGCCAGCAGTTTACCCCAGGATGGCTACACCTTC
few	TRBD1	TRBV6-5	TRBJ1-6	CASSQQTGGSSPLHF	TGTGCCAGCAGTCAACAGACAGGGGGTAGCTCACCCCTCCACTTT
.	TRBD2	TRBV27	TRBJ2-1	CASSPGLASYNEQFF	TGTGCCAGCAGTCCGGGACTAGCCTCATACAATGAGCAGTTCTTC
few	TRBD1	TRBV19	TRBJ1-5	CAAGGSVNSNQPQHF	TGTGCCGCAGGGGGATCCGTAAATAGCAATCAGCCCCAGCATTTT
.	.	TRBV19	TRBJ1-2	CASSRRGSGVSYGYTF	TGTGCCAGTAGTAGACGGGGTTCAGGGGTGAGCTATGGCTACACCTTC
.	.	TRBV30	TRBJ1-2	CAWAPTTFGYTF	TGTGCCTGGGCCCCCACAACCTTTGGCTACACCTTC
once	TRBD1	TRBV2	TRBJ2-2	CASTPNRGVSGELFF	TGTGCCAGCACCCCAAACAGGGGAGTGTCCGGGGAGCTGTTTTTT
.	TRBD1	TRBV18	TRBJ1-6	CASSRDRGHNSPLHF	TGTGCCAGCTCACGCGACAGGGGCCATAATTCACCCCTCCACTTT
.	.	TRBV7-8	TRBJ1-2	CASSLGMGSTYGYTF	TGTGCCAGCAGCTTAGGTATGGGGAGTACCTATGGCTACACCTTC
.	.	TRBV7-3	TRBJ2-1	CASSLTSLGEQFF	TGTGCCAGCAGCCTGACTAGTCTTGGTGAGCAGTTCTTC
.	.	TRBV30	TRBJ2-7	CAWRLFGGEQYF	TGTGCCTGGAGACTCTTCGGCGGCGAGCAGTACTTC
.	TRBD1	TRBV19	TRBJ1-6	CASRGTAGGSYNSPLHF	TGTGCCAGTAGGGGAACGGCAGGGGGCTCCTATAATTCACCCCTCCACTTT
.	.	TRBV4-3	TRBJ2-7	CASSQDVSKLPYEQYF	TGCGCCAGCAGCCAAGACGTGAGTAAGCTTCCCTACGAGCAGTACTTC
.	.	TRBV28	TRBJ1-2	CASSFGSPRTDYTF	TGTGCCAGCAGTTTTGGTTCTCCAAGGACAGACTACACCTTC
.	.	TRBV7-2	TRBJ2-2	CASRRAGNTGELFF	TGTGCCAGCAGGAGGGCAGGGAACACCGGGGAGCTGTTTTTT